Following are 21 T cell receptor beta chains from one sample sequenced in a study of shared clonotypes between healthy human individuals. Here immunoSEQ multiplex PCR was the method, and the copy in TCRdb shows in-frame clones only, minus some. The sample holds about 1.1 million clones, 60% to 85% seen once. Sequencing was carried out using memory CD4+ T cells from PBMCs. As to subset: CD45RA-negative fraction. The source of these receptors is a man between 18 and 35 years old in good health. Some clones in this sample may be carry-over from other donors' samples.

The V call is TRBV5-1, the J call TRBJ2-6; TRBD2 matches at 11 bases. Looked up from germline, CDR1 is SGHRS and CDR2 is YFSETQ. J gave up 2 bases and V 0 bases, and 1 base lay outside the gene matches. This CDR3 has 17 residues. The chain's CDR3 is CASSLELAGAGANVLTF. Here the CDR3 DNA reads TGCGCCAGCAGCTTGGAACTAGCGGGAGCTGGGGCCAACGTCCTGACTTTC.

Ten or more counts support this clone. The CDR3 region is CAWSVGVAPDTQYF. CDR3 sequence (DNA): TGTGCCTGGAGTGTCGGGGTCGCGCCAGATACGCAGTATTTT. The rearrangement links TRBV30 to TRBJ2-3; possibly TRBD2 for D (5 bases). Trimming removed 0 bases from V and 4 bases from J, with 11 bases in between. Germline CDR1 reads GTSNPN; CDR2 reads SVGIG (reference sequence). The CDR3 has 14 amino acids.

J is TRBJ2-3 and V is TRBV29-1; 11 bases are shared with TRBD2. CDR3 size: 16 residues. Germline trimming cut 6 bases from V and 0 bases from J; bases unmatched to any gene: 8. Germline V lookup: CDR1 SQVTM, CDR2 ANQGSEA. CDR3 bases: TGCAGCGTCGCAACTAGCGGGGGCATTAGCACAGATACGCAGTATTTT. Its translation: CSVATSGGISTDTQYF.

The chain employs TRBV5-5 and TRBJ2-3; D perhaps matches TRBD1 (6 bases). Looked up from germline, CDR1 is SGHKS and CDR2 is YYEKEE (reference sequence). The CDR3 runs 14 residues. The V gene lost 2 bases and the J gene lost 1 base, with 8 bases spanning the gap. The CDR3 sequence is CASSFRQGTDTQYF. CDR3 coding DNA: TGTGCCAGCAGCTTTAGACAGGGCACAGATACGCAGTATTTT.

The chain combines TRBV10-2 with TRBJ2-1; TRBD2 agrees at 12 bases. Trimming at V came to 6 bases and at J to 9 bases, leaving 6 bases not matched to a gene. This CDR3 has 14 residues. Per germline, CDR1 WSHSY and CDR2 SAAADI. This CDR3 is CASRPSGRAPEQFF. The CDR3 DNA reads TGCGCCAGCAGACCTAGCGGGAGGGCCCCTGAGCAGTTCTTC.

The chain joins TRBV7-6 to TRBJ2-3, with TRBD2 matching 7 bases. Per germline, CDR1 SGHVS and CDR2 FNYEAQ. Germline trimming cut 5 bases from V and 4 bases from J; bases unmatched to any gene: 6. The CDR3 is made up of 14 amino acids. The CDR3 spells CASSVRGDADTQYF. The CDR3 nucleotides read TGTGCCAGCAGCGTCCGGGGGGACGCAGATACGCAGTATTTT.

This chain uses TRBV29-1 with TRBJ2-1, with D uncertain. Deletions cut 2 bases from V and 3 bases from J, with 14 bases between. CDR1 and CDR2 from the germline V gene are SQVTM and ANQGSEA. The CDR3 has 15 residues. The CDR3 reads CSVESSRGFYNEQFF. The DNA for the CDR3 is TGCAGCGTTGAAAGTAGCAGAGGCTTCTACAATGAGCAGTTCTTC.

The rearrangement joins TRBV20-1 to TRBJ2-5; D is ambiguous. CDR1 is DFQATT and CDR2 is SNEGSKA in the germline V gene (reference sequence). The CDR3 covers 11 residues. The V gene lost 2 bases and the J gene lost 5 bases, with 6 bases spanning the gap. The CDR3 region has the DNA TGCAGTGCTAGATCTCCTGAGACCCAGTACTTC. This gives the protein CSARSPETQYF.

The chain uses TRBV5-5 and TRBJ2-7; 7 bases line up with TRBD2. The CDR3 runs 14 residues. Trimming at V came to 1 base and at J to 6 bases, leaving 7 bases not matched to a gene. Looked up from germline, CDR1 is SGHKS and CDR2 is YYEKEE (reference sequence). DNA for the CDR3: TGTGCCAGCAGCTTGATACTAGCGCCGTTCGAGCAGTACTTC. Its translation: CASSLILAPFEQYF.

The chain links TRBV27 to TRBJ2-5, with D perhaps matching TRBD1 or TRBD2 (5 bases each). CDR1 is MNHEY and CDR2 is SMNVEV in the germline V gene (reference sequence). CDR3 length: 13 amino acids. V dropped 3 bases and J dropped 5 bases, with 10 bases sitting between them. In DNA, the CDR3 is TGTGCCAGCAGTTTCGGGGCGAGGGAGACCCAGTACTTC. Translating it yields CASSFGARETQYF.

The chain is built from TRBV11-2 and TRBJ2-5; 8 bases fit TRBD2. V lost 1 base, J lost 4 bases, and 8 bases stayed unmatched. This CDR3 spans 16 amino acids. Germline V lookup: CDR1 SGHAT, CDR2 FQNNGV. CDR3 nucleotide sequence: TGTGCCAGCAGCTTAGGGGCGGGGGGAAGTGGAGAGACCCAGTACTTC. This translates into CASSLGAGGSGETQYF.

This chain joins TRBV6-1 and TRBJ1-5; D remains unclear. From germline, CDR1 is MNHNS and CDR2 SASEGT. CDR3 length: 12 residues. V lost 8 bases and J 0 bases, leaving 5 bases between the germline ends. CDR3 in DNA: TGTGCCAGCTCAAATAGCAATCAGCCCCAGCATTTT. Translating it yields CASSNSNQPQHF.

V gene TRBV9 combines with J gene TRBJ2-7; no clear D gene. Deletions cut 4 bases from V and 3 bases from J, with 14 bases between. The CDR3 is made up of 14 amino acids. CDR1 is SGDLS, CDR2 YYNGEE, per germline. The CDR3 nucleotides are TGTGCCAGCAGCCCAAGGACGTCAAACTACGAGCAGTACTTC. As protein: CASSPRTSNYEQYF.

The chain couples TRBV7-2 to TRBJ2-5; TRBD2 agrees at 11 bases. The CDR3 length is 15 residues. The germline CDR1 and CDR2 sequences are SGHTA and FQGNSA. The V and J ends lost 4 bases and 2 bases, in that order; junction bases with no gene match: 3. The CDR3 loop is CASSSRLAGQETQYF. In nucleotides, the CDR3 is TGTGCCAGCAGCTCCCGACTAGCGGGACAAGAGACCCAGTACTTC.

The chain couples TRBV5-1 to TRBJ2-1, with 13 bases fitting TRBD2. CDR3 length equals 20 residues. CDR1 is SGHRS and CDR2 is YFSETQ in the germline V gene. J lost 3 bases, V lost 2 bases, and 14 bases had no gene match. The CDR3 reads CASSLQSGLAGTFHYNEQFF. In DNA form, the CDR3 reads TGCGCCAGCAGCTTACAATCGGGACTAGCGGGGACATTCCACTACAATGAGCAGTTCTTC.

The chain recombines TRBV10-1 with TRBJ2-7, with a possible D match to TRBD1 (6 bases). V lost 1 base and J 2 bases, leaving 9 bases between the germline ends. The germline V gene encodes CDR1 WNHNN and CDR2 SYGVQD (reference sequence). CDR3 length equals 14 residues. The CDR3, as DNA: TGCGCCAGCAGTGAGTTCGGACAGCCCTACGAGCAGTACTTC. As protein: CASSEFGQPYEQYF.

Details on this clone: An end of the junction does not agree with germline; a read error may underlie this. The chain is built from TRBV19 and TRBJ1-1; no clear D gene. CDR3 size: 15 residues. Germline CDR1 LNHDA, CDR2 SQIVND (reference sequence). CDR3 in amino acids: CASRIGPYYHTEAFF. CDR3 nucleotides: TGTGCCAGTAGGATAGGTCCTTACTATCACACTGAAGCTTTCTTT.

The rearrangement links TRBV6-1 to TRBJ2-5; tentative D call: TRBD1 (5 bases). Germline CDR1 is MNHNS and CDR2 is SASEGT. CDR3 length: 15 amino acids. The V end lost 5 bases, the J end lost 0 bases, and 13 bases lay between the germline ends. CDR3 amino acids: CASSRAGRDQETQYF. CDR3 DNA sequence: TGTGCCAGCAGTAGGGCAGGCAGGGACCAAGAGACCCAGTACTTC.

The chain joins TRBV18 to TRBJ1-2; D might be TRBD1 (5 bases). Trimming stripped 2 bases from V and 3 bases from J, with 16 bases between. The CDR3 loop spans 16 amino acids. Germline values: CDR1 KGHSH, CDR2 LQKENI. CDR3 nucleotide sequence: TGTGCCAGCTCACCATTGGTCTTCAGGGAAGACTATGGCTACACCTTC. This codes for CASSPLVFREDYGYTF.

Comments on this clone: The same CDR3 can be traced to other DNA sequences in this sample. CDR3 sequence: CSVVQNTEAFF. CDR3 DNA: TGCAGCGTTGTGCAGAACACTGAAGCTTTCTTT. The J gene is TRBJ1-1, the V gene TRBV29-1; no definite D call. The ends were cut back, 4 bases at V and 1 base at J, with 4 bases in the middle. The germline CDR1 and CDR2 sequences are SQVTM and ANQGSEA. The CDR3 has 11 amino acids.

The genes are TRBV10-3 and TRBJ1-1; D not certain. Deletions cut 6 bases from V and 1 base from J, with 9 bases between. Germline CDR1 is ENHRY and CDR2 is SYGVKD. This CDR3 comprises 13 residues. This chain's CDR3 is CAISAIGNTEAFF. In nucleotides, the CDR3 is TGTGCCATCAGCGCAATCGGGAACACTGAAGCTTTCTTT.